This TCR beta chain stems from a study of prognosis after radiotherapy for stage I lung cancer. The overall study: Non-small cell lung cancer patients were all deemed medically inoperable.

This clonotype was observed many times. Its antigen is unidentified. Points from the study as a whole: The median unique TCR clone count dropped from approximately 10,000 to 7,000 after stereotactic body radiation therapy.

Amplicons of TCR beta CDR3 were generated from genomic DNA by two-round multiplex PCR. Gene-specific TRBV and TRBJ primers were used in PCR round one. Each CDR3 protein is one row after TCRdb ran MiXCR on the multiplex PCR reads. The profile shows tens of thousands of distinct CDR3 sequences, approximately 51% of them singletons. The CDR3 contains 14 residues. Per germline, CDR1 SNHLY and CDR2 FYNNEI. Trimming cost V 2 bases and J 0 bases, with 5 bases left between them. Peripheral blood, in roughly 6.5-milliliter volumes, was drawn at each of two time points. The source was PBMCs, collected before or after stereotactic body radiation therapy (not recorded which). The rearrangement links TRBV2 to TRBJ1-3; D gene ambiguous. The receptor was derived from a donor over 45 with non-small cell lung cancer. In DNA, the CDR3 is TGTGCCAGCAGTGAACGGTCCTCTGGAAACACCATATATTTT. Its protein product is CASSERSSGNTIYF.